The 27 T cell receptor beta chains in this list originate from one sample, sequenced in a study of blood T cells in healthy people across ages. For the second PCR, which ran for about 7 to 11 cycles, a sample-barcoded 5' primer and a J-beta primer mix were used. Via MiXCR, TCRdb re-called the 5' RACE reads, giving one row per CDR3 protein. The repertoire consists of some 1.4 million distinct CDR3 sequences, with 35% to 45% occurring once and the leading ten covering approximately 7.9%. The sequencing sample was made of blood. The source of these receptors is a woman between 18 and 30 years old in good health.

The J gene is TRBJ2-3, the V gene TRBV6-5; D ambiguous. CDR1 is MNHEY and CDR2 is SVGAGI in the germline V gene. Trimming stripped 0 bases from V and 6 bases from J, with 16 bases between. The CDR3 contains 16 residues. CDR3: CASSYSSNGPLDTQYF. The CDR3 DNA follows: TGTGCCAGCAGTTACTCGAGTAACGGGCCCTTGGATACGCAGTATTTT.

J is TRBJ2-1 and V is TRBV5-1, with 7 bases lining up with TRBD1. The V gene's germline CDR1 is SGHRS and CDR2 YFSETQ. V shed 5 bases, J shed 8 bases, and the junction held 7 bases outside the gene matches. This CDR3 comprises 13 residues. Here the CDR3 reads CASSPDRPDEQFF. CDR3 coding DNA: TGCGCCAGCAGTCCGGACAGGCCTGATGAGCAGTTCTTC.

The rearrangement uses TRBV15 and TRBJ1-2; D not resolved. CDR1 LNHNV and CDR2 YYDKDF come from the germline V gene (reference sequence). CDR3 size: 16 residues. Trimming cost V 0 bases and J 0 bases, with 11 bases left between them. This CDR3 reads CATSRDDGRPNYGYTF. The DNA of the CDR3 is TGTGCCACCAGCAGAGATGATGGGAGACCTAACTATGGCTACACCTTC.

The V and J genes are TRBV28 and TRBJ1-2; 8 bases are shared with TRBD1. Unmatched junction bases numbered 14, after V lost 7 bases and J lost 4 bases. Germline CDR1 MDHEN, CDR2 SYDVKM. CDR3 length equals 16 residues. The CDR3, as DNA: TGTGCCAGCACTTCTAACGGACAGGGCTTACTCTATGGCTACACCTTC. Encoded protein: CASTSNGQGLLYGYTF.

CDR3 sequence: CASSPQGIGDNEQYF. The CDR3 nucleotides are TGTGCCAGCAGCCCCCAAGGGATTGGCGACAATGAGCAGTACTTC. The chain is built from TRBV4-2 and TRBJ2-1; D is undetermined. The tail of the sequence fits TRBJ2-7 better, so the J call may be wrong. This CDR3 spans 15 amino acids. Germline V CDR1 and CDR2: LGHNA, YNFKEQ.

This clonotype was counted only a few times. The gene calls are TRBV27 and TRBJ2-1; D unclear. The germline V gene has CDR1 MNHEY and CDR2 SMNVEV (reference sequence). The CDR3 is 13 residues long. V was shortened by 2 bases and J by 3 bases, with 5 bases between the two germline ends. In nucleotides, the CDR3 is TGTGCCAGCAGTTTAAGTATCTACAATGAGCAGTTCTTC. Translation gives CASSLSIYNEQFF.

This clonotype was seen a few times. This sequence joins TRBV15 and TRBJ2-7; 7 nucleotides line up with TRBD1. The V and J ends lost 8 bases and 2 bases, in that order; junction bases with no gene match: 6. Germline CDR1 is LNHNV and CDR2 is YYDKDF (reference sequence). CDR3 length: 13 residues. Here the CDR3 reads CATSDRVTYEQYF. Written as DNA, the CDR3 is TGTGCCACCTCCGACAGGGTTACCTACGAGCAGTACTTC.

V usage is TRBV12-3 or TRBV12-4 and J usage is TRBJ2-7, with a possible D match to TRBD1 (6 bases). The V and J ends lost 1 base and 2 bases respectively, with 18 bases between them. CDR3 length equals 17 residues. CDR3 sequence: CASSLGTGMTAAYEQYF. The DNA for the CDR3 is TGTGCCAGCAGTTTAGGCACAGGGATGACAGCAGCCTACGAGCAGTACTTC.

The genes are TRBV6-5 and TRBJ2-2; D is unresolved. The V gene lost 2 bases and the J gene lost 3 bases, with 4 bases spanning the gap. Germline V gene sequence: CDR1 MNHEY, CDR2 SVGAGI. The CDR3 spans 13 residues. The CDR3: CASSYRDTGELFF. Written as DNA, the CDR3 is TGTGCCAGCAGTTACCGTGACACCGGGGAGCTGTTTTTT.

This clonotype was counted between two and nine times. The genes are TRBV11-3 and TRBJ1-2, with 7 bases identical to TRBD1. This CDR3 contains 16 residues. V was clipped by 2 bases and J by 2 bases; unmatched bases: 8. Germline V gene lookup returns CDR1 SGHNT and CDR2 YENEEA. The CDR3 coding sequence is TGTGCCAGCAGCTTAAAAGGGAGACAGGGCAACTATGGCTACACCTTC. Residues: CASSLKGRQGNYGYTF.

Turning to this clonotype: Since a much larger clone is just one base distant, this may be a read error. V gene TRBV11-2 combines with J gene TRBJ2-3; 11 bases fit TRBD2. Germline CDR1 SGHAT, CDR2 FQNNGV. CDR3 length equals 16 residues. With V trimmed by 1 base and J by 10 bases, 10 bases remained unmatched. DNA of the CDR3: TGTGCCAGCAGCTTAGGCTCTAGCGGGAGGTGGGATGCGCAGTATTTT. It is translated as CASSLGSSGRWDAQYF.

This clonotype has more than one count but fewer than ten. The CDR3 is CASRIGAGPRWGYTF. CDR3 in DNA: TGTGCCAGCAGGATCGGGGCAGGGCCTAGATGGGGCTACACCTTC. The chain joins TRBV11-2 to TRBJ1-2; D perhaps matches TRBD1 (5 bases). Germline values: CDR1 SGHAT, CDR2 FQNNGV. The length of the CDR3 is 15 residues. Trimming cost V 6 bases and J 8 bases, with 22 bases left between them.

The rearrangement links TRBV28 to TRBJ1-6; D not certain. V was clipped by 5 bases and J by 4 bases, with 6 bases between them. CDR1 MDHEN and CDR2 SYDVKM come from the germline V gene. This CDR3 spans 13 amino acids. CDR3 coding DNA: TGTGCCAGCAGTGATACGTATAATTCACCCCTCCACTTT. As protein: CASSDTYNSPLHF.

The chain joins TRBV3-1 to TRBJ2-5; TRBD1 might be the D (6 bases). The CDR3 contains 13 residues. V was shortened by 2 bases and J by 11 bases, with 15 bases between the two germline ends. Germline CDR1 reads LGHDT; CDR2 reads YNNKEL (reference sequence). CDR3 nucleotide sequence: TGTGCCAGCAGCCAACCTGGGGGCAATGAGCAGTACTTC. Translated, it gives CASSQPGGNEQYF.

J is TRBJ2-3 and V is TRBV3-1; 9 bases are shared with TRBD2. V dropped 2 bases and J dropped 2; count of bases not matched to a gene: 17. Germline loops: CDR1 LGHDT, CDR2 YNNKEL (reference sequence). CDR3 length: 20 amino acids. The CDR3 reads CASSQIQNPGLASTTDTQYF. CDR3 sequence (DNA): TGTGCCAGCAGCCAAATACAAAACCCGGGACTAGCATCGACCACAGATACGCAGTATTTT.

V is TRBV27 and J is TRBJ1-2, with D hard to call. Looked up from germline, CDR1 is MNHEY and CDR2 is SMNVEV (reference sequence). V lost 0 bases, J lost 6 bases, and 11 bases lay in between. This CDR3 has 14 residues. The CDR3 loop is CASSLSGSPDGYTF. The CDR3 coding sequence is TGTGCCAGCAGTTTATCAGGCAGCCCCGATGGCTACACCTTC.

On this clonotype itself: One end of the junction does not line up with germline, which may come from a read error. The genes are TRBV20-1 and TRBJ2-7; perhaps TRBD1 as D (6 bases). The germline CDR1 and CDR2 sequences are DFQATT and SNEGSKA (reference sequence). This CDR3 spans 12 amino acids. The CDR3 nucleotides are TGCAGTGCTAGACTAGGGGGTGAGACCCCGTATTTC. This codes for CSARLGGETPYF.

CDR3: CASSYYLLTGQGVSDTQYF. CDR3 nucleotide sequence: TGTGCCAGCAGCTACTACCTCTTAACGGGACAGGGGGTTTCAGATACGCAGTATTTT. This chain links TRBV7-9 with TRBJ2-3; 11 nucleotides match TRBD1. The V segment lost 4 bases and the J segment 4 bases; nucleotides outside the gene matches: 16. The CDR3 runs 19 residues. Germline CDR1 is SEHNR and CDR2 is FQNEAQ (reference sequence).

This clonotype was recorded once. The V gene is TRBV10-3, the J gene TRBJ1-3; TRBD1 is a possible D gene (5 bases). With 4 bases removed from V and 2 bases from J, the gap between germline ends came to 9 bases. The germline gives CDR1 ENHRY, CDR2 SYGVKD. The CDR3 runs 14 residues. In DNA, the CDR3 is TGTGCCATCAGTGGGGGCTCGCCTGGAAACACCATATATTTT. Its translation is CAISGGSPGNTIYF.

The CDR3 is CASSFNWGQETQYF. CDR3 DNA: TGTGCCAGCAGCTTTAACTGGGGGCAAGAGACCCAGTACTTC. The gene calls are TRBV7-2 and TRBJ2-7, with D perhaps assigned TRBD1 or TRBD2 (5 bases each). The J call is in doubt because the DNA end fits TRBJ2-5 better. The CDR3 is 14 amino acids. Germline-derived CDR1 and CDR2 are SGHTA and FQGNSA.

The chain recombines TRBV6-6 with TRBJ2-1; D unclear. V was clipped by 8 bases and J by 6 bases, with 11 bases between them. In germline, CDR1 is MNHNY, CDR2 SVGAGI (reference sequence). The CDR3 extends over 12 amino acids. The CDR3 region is CASALGVNEQFF. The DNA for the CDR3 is TGTGCCAGCGCCCTCGGCGTCAATGAGCAGTTCTTC.

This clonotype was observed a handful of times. CDR3 region: CASSFEGTARSTDTQYF. CDR3 sequence (DNA): TGTGCCAGCAGCTTCGAAGGAACGGCCCGATCCACAGATACGCAGTATTTT. The rearrangement joins TRBV7-9 to TRBJ2-3; no clear D gene. V was trimmed by 3 bases and J by 2 bases, leaving 18 bases between them. This CDR3 is 17 amino acids long. Germline V lookup: CDR1 SEHNR, CDR2 FQNEAQ (reference sequence).

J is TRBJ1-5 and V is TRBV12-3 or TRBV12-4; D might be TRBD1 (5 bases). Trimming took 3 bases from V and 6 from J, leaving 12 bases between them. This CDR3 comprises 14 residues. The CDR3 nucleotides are TGTGCCAGCAGTTTTGAGGACGGGGGTCAGCCCCAGCATTTT. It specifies CASSFEDGGQPQHF.

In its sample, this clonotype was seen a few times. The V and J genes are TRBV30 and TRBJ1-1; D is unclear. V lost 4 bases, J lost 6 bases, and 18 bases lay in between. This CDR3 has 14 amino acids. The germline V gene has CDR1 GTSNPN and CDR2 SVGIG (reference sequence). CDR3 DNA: TGTGCCTGGATACCCAGGTTAGAGAATGCTGAAGCTTTCTTT. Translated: CAWIPRLENAEAFF.

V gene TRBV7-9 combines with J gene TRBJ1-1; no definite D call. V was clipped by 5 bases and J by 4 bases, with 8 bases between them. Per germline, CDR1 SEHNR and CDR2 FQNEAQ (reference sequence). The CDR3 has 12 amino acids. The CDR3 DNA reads TGTGCCAGCAGCCCCATGGCCACTGAAGCTTTCTTT. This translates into CASSPMATEAFF.

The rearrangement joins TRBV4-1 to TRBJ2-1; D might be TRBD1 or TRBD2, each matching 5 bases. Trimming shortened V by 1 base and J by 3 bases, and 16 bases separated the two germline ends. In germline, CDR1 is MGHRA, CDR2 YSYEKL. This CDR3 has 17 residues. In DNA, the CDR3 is TGCGCCAGCAGCCAAGTAGCAGGGAGTAGGAACTACAATGAGCAGTTCTTC. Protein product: CASSQVAGSRNYNEQFF.

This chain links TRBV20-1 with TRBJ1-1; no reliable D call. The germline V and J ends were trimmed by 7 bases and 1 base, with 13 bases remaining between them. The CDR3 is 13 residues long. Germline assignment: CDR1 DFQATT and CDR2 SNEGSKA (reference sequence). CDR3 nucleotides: TGCAGTGGTCGGCAAAACCCGAACACTGAAGCTTTCTTT. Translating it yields CSGRQNPNTEAFF.